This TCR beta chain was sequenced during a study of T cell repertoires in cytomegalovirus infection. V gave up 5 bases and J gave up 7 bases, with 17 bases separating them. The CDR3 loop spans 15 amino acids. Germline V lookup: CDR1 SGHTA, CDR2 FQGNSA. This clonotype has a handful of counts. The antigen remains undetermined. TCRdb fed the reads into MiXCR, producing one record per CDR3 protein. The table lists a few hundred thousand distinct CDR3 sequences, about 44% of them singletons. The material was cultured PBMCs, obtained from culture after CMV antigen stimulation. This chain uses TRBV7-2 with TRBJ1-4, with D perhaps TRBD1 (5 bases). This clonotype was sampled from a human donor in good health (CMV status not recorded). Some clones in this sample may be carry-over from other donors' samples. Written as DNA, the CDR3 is TGTGCCAGCAGCCCAGAACACAGGAGACCTGAAAAACTGTTTTTT. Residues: CASSPEHRRPEKLFF.